The 2 T cell receptor beta chains below come from one sample, sequenced in a study of long-term antiretroviral therapy in people with HIV. The assay, immunoSEQ v3.0, was run at survey level. Assay: immunoSEQ multiplex PCR; the TCRdb copy retains only in-frame clones and omits some. The table lists 16,000 or so clones, around 80% of them singletons. Sequenced here: unsorted PBMCs, sampled 2.1 years after starting antiretroviral therapy. The source of these receptors is a man aged 35 to 55 with HIV.

The CDR3 reads CAWISAVRNTEAFF. The CDR3 DNA follows: TGTGCCTGGATCTCGGCAGTGAGGAACACTGAAGCTTTCTTT. The chain joins TRBV30 to TRBJ1-1; D gene ambiguous. Deletions cut 4 bases from V and 1 base from J, with 13 bases between. The germline CDR1 and CDR2 sequences are GTSNPN and SVGIG (reference sequence). CDR3 size: 14 residues.

This clone came up a few times. This rearrangement joins TRBV7-9 to TRBJ1-2, with D tentatively TRBD1 (5 bases). CDR3 size: 15 residues. V was shortened by 8 bases and J by 4 bases, with 20 bases between the two germline ends. CDR1 and CDR2 from the germline V gene are SEHNR and FQNEAQ (reference sequence). The DNA of the CDR3 is TGTGCCAGCTCCCCCTCGGGACTGCTCCGCTATGGCTACACCTTC. Translation gives CASSPSGLLRYGYTF.